The 27 T cell receptor beta chains presented below share a single source sample, sequenced in a study of blood T cell repertoires in COVID-19. Sequenced by immunoSEQ multiplex PCR; TCRdb stores in-frame clones only, minus some. The profile shows 210,000 or so clones, around four fifths of them singletons. The sequenced sample consisted of peripheral blood. These receptors originate from a woman older than 75 with active or convalescent COVID-19.

The chain links TRBV9 to TRBJ2-1, with D possibly TRBD1 on 5 matching bases. CDR1 is SGDLS, CDR2 YYNGEE, per germline. V was pared by 0 bases and J by 1 base, with 8 bases between. The CDR3 runs to 15 residues. CDR3 sequence: CASSVEGYSYNEQFF. The CDR3, as DNA: TGTGCCAGCAGCGTAGAGGGGTATTCCTACAATGAGCAGTTCTTC.

The chain is built from TRBV11-3 and TRBJ2-5, with 9 bases aligning to TRBD2. Germline CDR1 SGHNT, CDR2 YENEEA. J was trimmed by 1 base and V by 1 base; bases with no gene match: 4. The CDR3 loop spans 16 amino acids. The CDR3 loop reads CASSLVAGGPQETQYF. CDR3 bases: TGTGCCAGCAGCTTAGTCGCGGGGGGGCCCCAAGAGACCCAGTACTTC.

The rearrangement uses TRBV18 and TRBJ2-3, with a possible D match to TRBD2 (5 bases). The V end was cut by 5 bases, the J end by 1 base, with 10 bases between. Germline V gene lookup returns CDR1 KGHSH and CDR2 LQKENI. This CDR3 has 14 residues. The CDR3 sequence is CASSGVRGTDTQYF. CDR3 bases: TGTGCCAGCTCAGGGGTGAGGGGCACAGATACGCAGTATTTT.

The gene calls are TRBV6-5 and TRBJ2-7; unclear D gene. CDR1 and CDR2 (germline): MNHEY, SVGAGI. The V and J ends lost 0 bases and 2 bases respectively, with 8 bases between them. This CDR3 has 14 amino acids. The CDR3: CASSYSARTYEQYF. The CDR3 bases are TGTGCCAGCAGTTACTCGGCCAGAACCTACGAGCAGTACTTC.

The chain couples TRBV5-1 to TRBJ2-1; 10 bases are a match to TRBD2. Trimming cost V 4 bases and J 4 bases; bases outside gene matches: 5. This CDR3 spans 15 amino acids. Germline V gives CDR1 SGHRS, CDR2 YFSETQ. CDR3 sequence (DNA): TGCGCCAGCAGCCTACCGACTAGCGGGTACAATGAGCAGTTCTTC. Protein sequence: CASSLPTSGYNEQFF. Filled out from reference TRBV5-1 and TRBJ2-1, the complete variable domain reads KAGVTQTPRYLIKTRGQQVTLSCSPISGHRSVSWYQQTPGQGLQFLFEYFSETQRNKGNFPGRFSGRQFSNSRSEMNVSTLELGDSALYLCASSLPTSGYNEQFFGPGTRLTVL.

V gene TRBV5-1 combines with J gene TRBJ1-2; 8 nucleotides agree with TRBD1. The CDR3 is 15 amino acids. V dropped 0 bases and J dropped 7; count of bases not matched to a gene: 8. Germline V gene lookup returns CDR1 SGHRS and CDR2 YFSETQ. The CDR3, as DNA: TGCGCCAGCAGCTTGGGAGGGCAGGGGGCGTTTGGCTACACCTTC. The encoded protein is CASSLGGQGAFGYTF.

The chain employs TRBV5-1 and TRBJ2-5, with 7 bases that match TRBD1. Germline loops: CDR1 SGHRS, CDR2 YFSETQ. J was trimmed by 5 bases and V by 2 bases; bases with no gene match: 9. The CDR3 has 15 residues. CDR3 in DNA: TGCGCCAGCAGCTTAGGGGGCGCGGGCTACGAGACCCAGTACTTC. It encodes CASSLGGAGYETQYF.

V is TRBV19 and J is TRBJ2-7; 8 bases are a match to TRBD1. J was trimmed by 9 bases and V by 5 bases; bases with no gene match: 12. CDR3 length equals 14 residues. The germline V gene has CDR1 LNHDA and CDR2 SQIVND (reference sequence). CDR3 DNA sequence: TGTGCCAGTAGTCCCGGGACAGGTCCACGGGGGCAGTACTTC. It encodes CASSPGTGPRGQYF.

The chain links TRBV28 to TRBJ1-1; the match to TRBD1 covers 9 bases. This CDR3 spans 15 amino acids. CDR1 and CDR2 (germline): MDHEN, SYDVKM. V shed 6 bases, J shed 1 base, and the junction held 6 bases outside the gene matches. The CDR3 region is CASRFPDRGNTEAFF. In DNA, the CDR3 is TGTGCCAGCAGGTTTCCGGACAGGGGGAACACTGAAGCTTTCTTT. Variable domain in full (rest from reference TRBV28 and TRBJ1-1): DVKVTQSSRYLVKRTGEKVFLECVQDMDHENMFWYRQDPGLGLRLIYFSYDVKMKEKGDIPEGYSVSREKKERFSLILESASTNQTSMYLCASRFPDRGNTEAFFGQGTRLTVV.

The chain carries TRBV5-5 and TRBJ1-3; no definite D call. The germline V gene encodes CDR1 SGHKS and CDR2 YYEKEE (reference sequence). This CDR3 has 13 amino acids. Deletions cut 0 bases from V and 6 bases from J, with 7 bases between. CDR3 protein: CASSLAQENTIYF. CDR3 sequence (DNA): TGTGCCAGCAGCTTGGCCCAGGAAAACACCATATATTTT.

This clone was seen once. The chain uses TRBV12-3 or TRBV12-4 and TRBJ1-5; no reliable D call. V gave up 5 bases and J gave up 7 bases, with 9 bases separating them. The CDR3 sequence is 12 residues long. The chain's CDR3 is CASSLLGQPQHF. The CDR3 DNA follows: TGTGCCAGCAGTCTCCTGGGCCAGCCCCAGCATTTT.

CDR3 sequence: CSASPREKLFF. The CDR3 nucleotides are TGCAGTGCTAGTCCGAGGGAAAAACTGTTTTTT. The rearrangement links TRBV20-1 to TRBJ1-4, with D hard to call. The germline gives CDR1 DFQATT, CDR2 SNEGSKA (reference sequence). The CDR3 loop spans 11 amino acids. V lost 3 bases, J lost 8 bases, and 7 bases lay in between.

The rearrangement uses TRBV5-1 and TRBJ2-1; D is perhaps TRBD2 (5 bases). Germline CDR1 is SGHRS and CDR2 is YFSETQ. The CDR3 runs 16 residues. V shed 1 base and J shed 0 bases, with 11 bases lying between them. CDR3 bases: TGCGCCAGCAGCTTGTCCACTGGGAGCTCCTACAATGAGCAGTTCTTC. Protein: CASSLSTGSSYNEQFF.

In its sample, this clone was seen a few times. The CDR3 sequence is CASSLEGWTGELFF. The CDR3, as DNA: TGTGCCAGTAGTCTGGAGGGGTGGACCGGGGAGCTGTTTTTT. V usage is TRBV19 and J usage is TRBJ2-2; D is perhaps TRBD2 (6 bases). This CDR3 region has 14 residues. V was shortened by 5 bases and J by 5 bases, with 12 bases between the two germline ends. From germline, CDR1 is LNHDA and CDR2 SQIVND (reference sequence).

The V and J genes are TRBV12-3 or TRBV12-4 and TRBJ2-7, with 10 bases fitting TRBD1. The CDR3 covers 12 residues. V lost 6 bases and J lost 7; bases outside the gene matches: 3. The CDR3 is CASRGTGEEQYF. In nucleotides, the CDR3 is TGTGCCAGCAGGGGGACAGGGGAAGAGCAGTACTTC.

This chain connects TRBV4-1 to TRBJ2-1, with 9 bases identical to TRBD2. CDR3 size: 17 residues. With 3 bases clipped from V and 8 bases from J, the junction kept 14 bases outside the gene matches. Germline V gives CDR1 MGHRA, CDR2 YSYEKL. The CDR3 bases are TGCGCCAGCAGCCAGGTCGCTAGCGGGATGTTCGGTGATGAGCAGTTCTTC. Protein product: CASSQVASGMFGDEQFF.

The chain uses TRBV2 and TRBJ2-1, with 12 bases fitting TRBD2. CDR3 length equals 16 residues. The ends lost 5 bases at V and 3 bases at J; junction bases unmatched: 5. Germline CDR1 is SNHLY and CDR2 is FYNNEI. CDR3 sequence: CASSPSGGVLYNEQFF. As DNA, the CDR3 is TGTGCCAGCAGTCCTAGCGGGGGGGTTCTCTACAATGAGCAGTTCTTC.

V and J are TRBV7-2 and TRBJ2-1; 12 bases map to TRBD2. Per germline, CDR1 SGHTA and CDR2 FQGNSA. CDR3 length: 15 amino acids. Losses at the gene ends were 4 bases for V and 2 bases for J; bases not matched to a gene: 0. As DNA, the CDR3 is TGTGCCAGCAGCTCTAGCGGGGGGGCCTACAATGAGCAGTTCTTC. It yields the protein CASSSSGGAYNEQFF.

The V gene is TRBV11-1, the J gene TRBJ2-3; D remains ambiguous. Germline V gene data show CDR1 as SGHAT and CDR2 as FQDESV (reference sequence). The CDR3 sequence is 15 residues long. Deletions cut 3 bases from V and 5 bases from J, with 15 bases between. Here the CDR3 reads CASSFRWQGGDTQYF. DNA for the CDR3: TGTGCCAGCAGCTTCCGGTGGCAAGGCGGAGATACGCAGTATTTT.

The chain links TRBV30 to TRBJ1-2; 7 positions agree with TRBD1. The CDR3 covers 15 residues. The junction had 11 bases not matched to a gene; V was cut back by 3 bases and J by 4 bases. Germline lookup yields CDR1 GTSNPN and CDR2 SVGIG (reference sequence). The CDR3 nucleotides are TGTGCCTGGAGCCCGGGACAGCCTTCCCCCTATGGCTACACCTTC. Translating it yields CAWSPGQPSPYGYTF.

The chain carries TRBV5-6 and TRBJ2-7; TRBD1 agrees at 9 bases. CDR3 length: 15 amino acids. V gave up 7 bases and J gave up 1 base; unmatched junction bases: 9. In germline, CDR1 is SGHDT, CDR2 YYEEEE. CDR3: CASHARDRASYEQYF. The CDR3 coding sequence is TGTGCCAGCCATGCCCGGGACAGGGCTTCCTACGAGCAGTACTTC.

The chain is built from TRBV6-6 and TRBJ2-7; D is possibly TRBD2 (7 bases). CDR1 is MNHNY, CDR2 SVGAGI, per germline (reference sequence). The CDR3 extends over 14 amino acids. With 4 bases removed from V and 4 bases from J, the gap between germline ends came to 14 bases. The CDR3 is CASSSRGGAYEQYF. The CDR3 DNA reads as TGTGCCAGCAGTTCCCGCGGGGGCGCTTACGAGCAGTACTTC.

The chain combines TRBV5-1 with TRBJ1-6; unclear D gene. The CDR3 is made up of 14 amino acids. The ends were cut back, 3 bases at V and 3 bases at J, with 7 bases in the middle. Germline lookup yields CDR1 SGHRS and CDR2 YFSETQ. CDR3 residues: CASSSGVYNSPLHF. The CDR3 coding sequence is TGCGCCAGCAGCTCGGGAGTCTATAATTCACCCCTCCACTTT.

V and J are TRBV7-2 and TRBJ1-4; the D is unclear. V gave up 3 bases and J gave up 8 bases, with 13 bases separating them. CDR1 is SGHTA, CDR2 FQGNSA, per germline. This CDR3 region has 14 residues. CDR3: CASSFRPGREKLFF. As DNA, the CDR3 is TGTGCCAGCAGCTTCCGGCCAGGTCGAGAAAAACTGTTTTTT.

V gene TRBV9 combines with J gene TRBJ1-1; TRBD1 agrees at 7 bases. CDR1 SGDLS and CDR2 YYNGEE come from the germline V gene. After removal of 5 bases from V and 3 bases from J, the junction contained 4 bases not matched to a gene. The CDR3 totals 13 residues. CDR3 sequence reads: CASRARGDTEAFF. The CDR3 bases are TGTGCCAGCAGAGCCAGGGGGGACACTGAAGCTTTCTTT.

This clone was seen a handful of times. The chain combines TRBV9 with TRBJ1-1; 7 nucleotides agree with TRBD1. CDR1 is SGDLS and CDR2 is YYNGEE in the germline V gene. J was trimmed by 2 bases and V by 2 bases; bases with no gene match: 6. CDR3 length: 15 amino acids. The CDR3 DNA sequence: TGTGCCAGCAGCGTTCTAGGAGGGGGCAACACTGAAGCTTTCTTT. Its translation: CASSVLGGGNTEAFF.

The chain links TRBV3-1 (or the pseudogene TRBV3-2) to TRBJ1-6, with TRBD1 matching 9 bases. Germline assignment: CDR1 LGHDT and CDR2 YNNKEL (reference sequence). Losses at the gene ends were 3 bases for V and 7 bases for J; bases not matched to a gene: 7. The CDR3 loop spans 16 amino acids. In DNA, the CDR3 is TGTGCCAGCAGCCACCGGACAGGGGATCGGAATTCACCCCTCCACTTT. Protein sequence: CASSHRTGDRNSPLHF.